The present TCR beta chain was sequenced within a study of CD8 T cells in ankylosing spondylitis (dated by TCRdb to the late 2010s). For the wider study: The study set out to find disease-linked TCR variants by profiling T cell receptor beta repertoires in ankylosing spondylitis patients and healthy donors. The full study cohort comprised 25 ankylosing spondylitis patients and 110 or so healthy donors. Peripheral blood was sampled, and synovial fluid was also collected from ankylosing spondylitis patients. What the study reported, not specific to this receptor: A TCR beta motif of several highly homologous amino acid variants appeared characteristic of blood from ankylosing spondylitis patients. Some of the motif variants had been reported before in the synovial fluid and blood of reactive arthritis patients, a finding that suggests common disease-initiation mechanisms. The disease-linked clones had a CD8+ phenotype and were found at relatively low frequencies in peripheral blood. The disease-linked clones were reported as significantly enriched in matched synovial fluid samples from ankylosing spondylitis patients.

Note on this clonotype: The specificity of this receptor is unknown. Per-base quality was not reported, and no clone a single base away is much larger than it.

Sequencing used an Illumina HiSeq 2500. Quantitative 5'-RACE with molecular barcodes was used to prepare TCR beta libraries. For the original study's pipeline: Disease-linked TCR variants were identified with a new computational method built on a probabilistic model of VDJ rearrangement. Through fastp at Q25 and MiXCR, TCRdb rebuilt clones from the public reads, retaining in-frame beta chains. Under each unique CDR3 protein, matching rows form one entry showing the most common genes and DNA. These V and J calls are TCRdb output, not the study's own analysis. The sample yields hundreds of thousands of distinct CDR3 sequences; over 9.5% were counted once. Of the sample, 0.51% is held by the ten largest clones. Sequenced input: blood, either unsorted or a sorted T cell fraction (not recorded which). This receptor was taken from a male donor with ankylosing spondylitis.

The CDR3 protein sequence reads: CASSGGGGEDEAFF. The DNA sequence is TGTGCCAGCAGCGGGGGTGGCGGGGAGGATGAAGCTTTCTTT. The rearrangement joined TRBV7-3 to TRBJ1-1, and TRBD1 may be the D gene, going by 5 matching bases. Counted from cysteine to phenylalanine, this CDR3 has 14 amino acids. Of all the DNA, just the CDR3 is kept, 42 bases in frame from base 1. V is shortened by 5 bases, J by 7 bases, and the region joining them spans 17 bases. Based on the germline V gene, the CDR1 and CDR2 sequences are SGHTA and FQGTGA.